This entry describes one T cell receptor (beta chain). The antigen is undetermined. This record comes from a study of cytomegalovirus exposure and HLA in healthy donors. Study background: HLA-typed donors contributed about 85 million unique TCRs, which were held in an early data release.

V was pared by 4 bases and J by 0 bases, with 7 bases between. The CDR3 is made up of 13 amino acids. Germline lookup yields CDR1 GTSNPN and CDR2 SVGIG (reference sequence). General study points: Common viral pathogens seemed, in a later analysis, to connect with several of the most significant clusters. TCR beta sequences reportedly predicted the HLA-A and HLA-B alleles of most subjects accurately.

Primers included in the PCR were 60 Vbeta and 13 Jbeta primers. Profiled with immunoSEQ multiplex PCR; TCRdb holds only in-frame clones, not every one. This table has more than 150,000 clones, about 85% appearing once. The receptor was derived from a girl between 5 and 17 years old in good health and CMV-seropositive. The rearrangement links TRBV30 to TRBJ2-1; D unclear. The sequencing sample was made of PBMCs. CDR3 protein: CAWKPSSYNEQFF. CDR3 nucleotides: TGTGCCTGGAAACCTAGCTCCTACAATGAGCAGTTCTTC.